The sequence of this T cell receptor beta chain was determined in a study of blood T cell repertoires in COVID-19. Study summary: Acute and convalescent COVID-19 samples came from the United States, Italy and Spain. PBMCs, B-cell-depleted T cells, or T cells provided the cDNA or gDNA that made up the material.

In its sample, this clone was seen once. In the source study's methods: Counts of nucleated cells, estimated from reference gene primer amplification, were obtained. The method was immunoSEQ multiplex PCR; TCRdb's version includes in-frame clones alone and lacks a portion of them. That table gives V, J and clone size, and the DNA gave D and trimming. The sample has about 300,000 clones; 85% are singletons. There are 14 residues in the CDR3. V was clipped by 4 bases and J by 4 bases, with 13 bases between them. The V gene's germline CDR1 is LGHDT and CDR2 YNNKEL (reference sequence). The receptor comes from a human donor in a cohort sampled during active COVID-19. What was sequenced was peripheral blood. The V call is TRBV3-1 (or the pseudogene TRBV3-2), the J call TRBJ1-2, with D uncertain. The CDR3 nucleotides are TGTGCCAGCAGCCTGGGTGGGGAGGGCTATGGCTACACCTTC. Its protein is CASSLGGEGYGYTF.